This TCR beta chain derives from a study of blood T cell repertoires in COVID-19. Study-wide background: Acute-phase and convalescent COVID-19 samples originated in the United States, Italy and Spain. T cells, B-cell-depleted T cells, or PBMCs provided the cDNA or gDNA that served as material.

Source study methods: Estimated nucleated cell counts came from reference gene primer amplification. Here immunoSEQ multiplex PCR was the method, and the copy in TCRdb shows in-frame clones only, minus some. V and J calls and clone size follow that table, whereas D and trimming were derived from the DNA. The table includes some 150,000 clones, 75% to 95% detected once. The CDR3 has 14 residues. Trimming cost V 4 bases and J 0 bases; bases outside gene matches: 2. Germline-derived CDR1 and CDR2 are SGHDN and FVKESK. Sequenced sample: peripheral blood. V usage is TRBV14 and J usage is TRBJ2-7; 8 positions match TRBD1. The receptor was derived from a man between 45 and 60 years old with acute or convalescent COVID-19. The CDR3 here is CASSRQGSSYEQYF. DNA of the CDR3: TGTGCCAGCAGCCGACAGGGGAGCTCCTACGAGCAGTACTTC.